Shown below are 16 T cell receptor beta chains from a single sample sequenced in a study of cytomegalovirus exposure and HLA in healthy donors (dated by TCRdb to the late 2010s). The library relied on the immunoSEQ multiplex PCR assay. The multiplex PCR relied on a mix of 60 forward primers for TCR Vbeta segments and 13 reverse primers for TCR Jbeta segments. TCRdb re-hosts the immuneACCESS table, in-frame sequences only. Its copies lack some clones; in the studies checked, an unresolved V gene accounts for under half of them, and the cause for the rest is not known. This sample holds hundreds of thousands of clones; approximately 82% were observed only once. Jointly, the top ten make up 0.5% to 0.7% of the sample. The material sequenced was PBMCs. The source of these receptors is a woman in her 40s in good health and CMV-seronegative.

The CDR3 coding sequence is TGTGCCAGCAGCCCCTGGACAGCGGCCATGAACACTGAAGCTTTCTTT. As protein: CASSPWTAAMNTEAFF. The chain couples TRBV7-8 to TRBJ1-1, with TRBD1 as a possible D gene (6 bases). The CDR3 runs to 16 residues. V was pared by 5 bases and J by 0 bases, with 16 bases between. CDR1 SGHVS and CDR2 FQNEAQ come from the germline V gene.

The CDR3 region is CASSVGGYGRNEQFF. The CDR3 DNA sequence: TGTGCCAGCAGCGTAGGCGGGTATGGGCGCAATGAGCAGTTCTTC. The V call is TRBV9, the J call TRBJ2-1; D possibly corresponds to TRBD2 (5 bases). V was cut by 0 bases and J by 6 bases, with 13 bases left in between. The germline V gene has CDR1 SGDLS and CDR2 YYNGEE. CDR3 size: 15 residues.

This chain joins TRBV19 and TRBJ1-4; weak D call: TRBD1 (5 bases). Germline CDR1 is LNHDA and CDR2 is SQIVND (reference sequence). The V and J ends lost 9 bases and 7 bases respectively, with 18 bases between them. The CDR3 covers 14 residues. For the CDR3, the DNA is TGTGCCAGCCTTTCGACGGGGGGGGTTGAAAAACTGTTTTTT. It codes for CASLSTGGVEKLFF. The variable domain in full, with the rest retrieved from reference TRBV19 and TRBJ1-4, is DGGITQSPKYLFRKEGQNVTLSCEQNLNHDAMYWYRQDPGQGLRLIYYSQIVNDFQKGDIAEGYSVSREKKESFPLTVTSAQKNPTAFYLCASLSTGGVEKLFFGSGTQLSVL.

The chain recombines TRBV18 with TRBJ2-4; D uncertain. Between the trimmed V and J ends, which lost 1 base and 1 base, there was a span of 11 bases. The CDR3 contains 16 residues. The V gene's germline CDR1 is KGHSH and CDR2 LQKENI. The CDR3, as DNA: TGTGCCAGCTCACCACTCCCAGACTTCGCCAAAAACATTCAGTACTTC. It yields the protein CASSPLPDFAKNIQYF.

This chain links TRBV7-8 with TRBJ2-7; TRBD2 agrees at 9 bases. Germline assignment: CDR1 SGHVS and CDR2 FQNEAQ. Trimming took 6 bases from V and 6 from J; bases not matched to a gene: 9. The CDR3 covers 14 residues. CDR3 sequence reads: CASSVGAGGPEQYF. The DNA of the CDR3 is TGTGCCAGCAGTGTCGGGGCGGGGGGGCCCGAGCAGTACTTC.

The rearrangement links TRBV10-2 to TRBJ2-5; 8 bases fit TRBD2. The trim removed 7 bases at V and 4 bases at J, leaving 5 bases unmatched. Germline values: CDR1 WSHSY, CDR2 SAAADI. The CDR3 contains 13 residues. The CDR3 is CASNRGGRETQYF. CDR3 DNA sequence: TGCGCCAGCAACCGGGGGGGTCGAGAGACCCAGTACTTC.

V is TRBV28 and J is TRBJ1-5; 8 positions agree with TRBD1. The length of the CDR3 is 16 residues. Germline-derived CDR1 and CDR2 are MDHEN and SYDVKM. With 6 bases clipped from V and 0 bases from J, the junction kept 7 bases outside the gene matches. The CDR3 loop reads CASSPQGAGSNQPQHF. CDR3 sequence (DNA): TGTGCCAGCAGCCCCCAGGGGGCGGGTAGCAATCAGCCCCAGCATTTT.

The chain joins TRBV5-4 to TRBJ1-6, with 10 nucleotides matching TRBD1. The trim removed 0 bases at V and 8 bases at J, leaving 5 bases unmatched. Germline CDR1 is SGHNT and CDR2 is YYREEE (reference sequence). The CDR3 is 16 amino acids. The chain's CDR3 is CASSLGGGQGHSPLHF. Here the CDR3 DNA reads TGTGCCAGCAGCTTGGGGGGGGGACAGGGGCATTCACCCCTCCACTTT.

The chain couples TRBV13 to TRBJ2-1; 7 bases are shared with TRBD1. The CDR3 sequence is 15 residues long. The V segment lost 5 bases and the J segment 10 bases; nucleotides outside the gene matches: 14. Per germline, CDR1 PRHDT and CDR2 FYEKMQ (reference sequence). CDR3 amino acids: CASSPRDSQAVEQFF. DNA for the CDR3: TGTGCCAGCAGCCCCCGGGACAGCCAAGCGGTCGAGCAGTTCTTC.

The rearrangement uses TRBV9 and TRBJ1-5, with D perhaps matching TRBD1 (6 bases). The CDR3 is 15 amino acids. V was pared by 3 bases and J by 5 bases, with 15 bases between. Germline lookup yields CDR1 SGDLS and CDR2 YYNGEE. The CDR3 reads CASSESTGFDQPQHF. CDR3 nucleotide sequence: TGTGCCAGCAGCGAGAGTACAGGGTTCGATCAGCCCCAGCATTTT.

This CDR3 is CASSLFSEQYF. Here the CDR3 DNA reads TGCGCCAGCAGCTTGTTCAGCGAGCAGTACTTC. The gene calls are TRBV5-1 and TRBJ2-7, with D uncertain. The germline V gene encodes CDR1 SGHRS and CDR2 YFSETQ. CDR3 length: 11 residues. V gave up 1 base and J gave up 6 bases, with 5 bases separating them.

This clone was counted a single time. The V gene is TRBV7-8, the J gene TRBJ2-1; 9 nucleotides match TRBD2. The V gene end was trimmed by 1 base and the J gene end by 3 bases; junction bases not matched to a gene: 10. Germline CDR1 is SGHVS and CDR2 is FQNEAQ. This CDR3 comprises 18 residues. CDR3: CASSLDVSGGRLYNEQFF. The CDR3 DNA sequence: TGTGCCAGCAGCTTAGATGTTAGCGGGGGACGACTCTACAATGAGCAGTTCTTC.

The chain links TRBV9 to TRBJ2-5; no definite D call. Trimming shortened V by 3 bases and J by 4 bases, and 4 bases separated the two germline ends. The germline CDR1 and CDR2 sequences are SGDLS and YYNGEE. This CDR3 has 11 residues. The CDR3 DNA sequence: TGTGCCAGCAGCGCGGGAGAGACCCAGTACTTC. Residues: CASSAGETQYF.

This clone turned up a few times. DNA of the CDR3: TGTGCCAGCAGCCACGACAGGGTGGGGGACATTCAGTACTTC. Its translation is CASSHDRVGDIQYF. The rearrangement uses TRBV6-5 and TRBJ2-4; the match to TRBD1 covers 7 bases. The V gene's germline CDR1 is MNHEY and CDR2 SVGAGI. The CDR3 is made up of 14 amino acids. V dropped 6 bases and J dropped 8; count of bases not matched to a gene: 10.

The chain uses TRBV5-1 and TRBJ2-3; tentatively, D is TRBD2 (6 bases). Trimming shortened V by 6 bases and J by 2 bases, and 13 bases separated the two germline ends. The CDR3 extends over 14 amino acids. Germline values: CDR1 SGHRS, CDR2 YFSETQ. The CDR3 nucleotides are TGCGCCAGCAACCTCGGGGACTCCACAGATACGCAGTATTTT. Amino acid sequence: CASNLGDSTDTQYF.

The table lists this clone with many counts. V usage is TRBV18 and J usage is TRBJ2-7; TRBD1 aligns across 7 bases. This CDR3 has 15 residues. Per the germline V gene, CDR1 is KGHSH and CDR2 is LQKENI. V dropped 2 bases and J dropped 1; count of bases not matched to a gene: 5. The CDR3 loop is CASSPTAGGSYEQYF. For the CDR3, the DNA is TGTGCCAGCTCACCAACGGCAGGGGGTTCCTACGAGCAGTACTTC.